The 2 T cell receptor beta chains in this list originate from one sample, sequenced in a study of molecular identifiers for immune sequencing clone quantification. One entry per CDR3 protein results from TCRdb running MiXCR on the PCR reads. Here the sample spans some 97,000 distinct CDR3 sequences, approximately 25% being singletons. Material: naive CD8+ T cells from blood, with Jurkat cell RNA spiked in. As for subset: FACS-sorted CD8+CD4-CCR7+CD45RA+ naive T cells. These receptors were collected from a human donor in good health. Some libraries in this study had Jurkat cell RNA spiked in.

This clonotype was picked up a small number of times. One end of the junction fails to match germline, which may point to a read error. The rearrangement links TRBV28 to TRBJ1-1; 8 positions agree with TRBD1. The CDR3 consists of 14 residues. Looked up from germline, CDR1 is MDHEN and CDR2 is SYDVKM. In DNA form, the CDR3 reads TGTGCCAGCAGCTCGGACAGGGAGGGTACTGAAGCTTTCTTC. Translating gives CASSSDREGTEAFF.

Comment on this clonotype: Given a much more abundant clone one base away, this may be a read error. The J gene is TRBJ1-2, the V gene TRBV3-1, with 9 bases identical to TRBD1. The germline V gene has CDR1 LGHDT and CDR2 YNNKEL (reference sequence). The CDR3 is 14 residues long. CDR3 nucleotides: TGTACCAGCAGCCAAGCCGGGACAGGGTATGGCTACACCTTC. It yields the protein CTSSQAGTGYGYTF.